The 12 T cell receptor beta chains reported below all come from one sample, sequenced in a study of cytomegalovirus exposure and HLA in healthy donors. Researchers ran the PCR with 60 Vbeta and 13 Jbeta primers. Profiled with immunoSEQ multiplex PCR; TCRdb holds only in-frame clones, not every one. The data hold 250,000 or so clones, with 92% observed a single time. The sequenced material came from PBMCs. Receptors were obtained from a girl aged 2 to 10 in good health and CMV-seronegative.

In DNA form, the CDR3 reads TGTGCCACCAGCAGCCTTCCTAGAGGGACTAGCGCCTACGAGCAGTACTTC. Encoded protein: CATSSLPRGTSAYEQYF. The V and J genes are TRBV15 and TRBJ2-7; the match to TRBD2 covers 10 bases. V was clipped by 3 bases and J by 2 bases; unmatched bases: 10. CDR1 is LNHNV, CDR2 YYDKDF, per germline (reference sequence). The CDR3 consists of 17 residues.

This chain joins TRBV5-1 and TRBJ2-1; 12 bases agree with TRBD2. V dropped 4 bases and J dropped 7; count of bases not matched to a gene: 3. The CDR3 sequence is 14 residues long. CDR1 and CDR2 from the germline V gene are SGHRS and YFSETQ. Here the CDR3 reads CASSGGTSGNEQFF. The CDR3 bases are TGCGCCAGCAGCGGCGGGACTAGCGGGAATGAGCAGTTCTTC.

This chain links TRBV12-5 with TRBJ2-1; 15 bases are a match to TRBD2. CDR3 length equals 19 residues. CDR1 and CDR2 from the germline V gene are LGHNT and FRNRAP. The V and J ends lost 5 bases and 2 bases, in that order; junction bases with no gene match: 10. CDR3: CASGPPGLAGGKTYNEQFF. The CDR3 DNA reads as TGTGCTAGTGGTCCTCCCGGACTAGCGGGAGGGAAAACCTACAATGAGCAGTTCTTC.

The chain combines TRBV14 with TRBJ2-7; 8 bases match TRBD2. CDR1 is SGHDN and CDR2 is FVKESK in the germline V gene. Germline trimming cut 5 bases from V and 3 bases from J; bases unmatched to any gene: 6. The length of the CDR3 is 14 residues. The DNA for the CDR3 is TGTGCCAGCAGCTCATGGACTAGCTACTACGAGCAGTACTTC. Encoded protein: CASSSWTSYYEQYF.

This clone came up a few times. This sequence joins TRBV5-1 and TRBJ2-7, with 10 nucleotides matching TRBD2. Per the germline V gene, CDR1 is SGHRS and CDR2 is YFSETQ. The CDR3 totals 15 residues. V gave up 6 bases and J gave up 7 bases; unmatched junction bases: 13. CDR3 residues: CASTQVASGSGEQYF. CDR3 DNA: TGCGCCAGCACCCAAGTGGCTAGCGGGAGTGGAGAGCAGTACTTC.

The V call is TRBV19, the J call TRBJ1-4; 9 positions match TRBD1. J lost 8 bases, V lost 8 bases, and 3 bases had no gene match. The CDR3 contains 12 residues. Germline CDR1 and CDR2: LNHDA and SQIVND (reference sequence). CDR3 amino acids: CASRQGEEKLFF. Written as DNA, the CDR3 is TGTGCCAGTCGACAGGGGGAAGAAAAACTGTTTTTT.

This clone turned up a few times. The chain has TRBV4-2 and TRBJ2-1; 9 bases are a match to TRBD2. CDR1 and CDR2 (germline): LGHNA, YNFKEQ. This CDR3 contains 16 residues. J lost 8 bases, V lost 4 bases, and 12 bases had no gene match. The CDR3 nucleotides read TGTGCCAGCAGCCCCATCGGGCGGGAGGGGGATCATGAGCAGTTCTTC. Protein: CASSPIGREGDHEQFF.

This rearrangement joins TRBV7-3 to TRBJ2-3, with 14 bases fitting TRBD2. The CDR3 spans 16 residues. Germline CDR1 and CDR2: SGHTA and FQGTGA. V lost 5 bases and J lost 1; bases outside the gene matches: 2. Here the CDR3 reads CASSLGLAGGTDTQYF. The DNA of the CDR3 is TGTGCCAGCAGCCTGGGACTAGCGGGGGGCACAGATACGCAGTATTTT.

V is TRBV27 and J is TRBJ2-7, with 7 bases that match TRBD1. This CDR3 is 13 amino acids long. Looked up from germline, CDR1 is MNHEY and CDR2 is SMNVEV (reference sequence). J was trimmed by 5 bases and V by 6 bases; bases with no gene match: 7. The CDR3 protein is CASSLTGSHEQYF. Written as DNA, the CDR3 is TGTGCCAGCAGCTTGACAGGGAGCCACGAGCAGTACTTC.

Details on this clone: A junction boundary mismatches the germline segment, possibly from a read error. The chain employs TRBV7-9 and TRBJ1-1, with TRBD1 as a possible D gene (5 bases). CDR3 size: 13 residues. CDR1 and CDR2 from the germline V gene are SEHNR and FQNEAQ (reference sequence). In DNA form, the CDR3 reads TGTGCCAGCAGCTTAGCCTTTTTTTGGGGCCTTCTCTTT. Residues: CASSLAFFWGLLF. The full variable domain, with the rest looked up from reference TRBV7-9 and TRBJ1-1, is DTGVSQNPRHKITKRGQNVTFRCDPISEHNRLYWYRQTLGQGPEFLTYFQNEAQLEKSRLLSDRFSAERPKGSFSTLEIQRTEQGDSAMYLCASSLAFFWGLLFGQGTRLTVV.

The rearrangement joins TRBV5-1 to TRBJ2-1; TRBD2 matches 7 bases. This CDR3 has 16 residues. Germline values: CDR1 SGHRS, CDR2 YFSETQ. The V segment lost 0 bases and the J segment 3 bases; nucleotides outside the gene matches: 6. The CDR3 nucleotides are TGCGCCAGCAGCTTGGAACTGCGGGGGAACTACAATGAGCAGTTCTTC. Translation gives CASSLELRGNYNEQFF. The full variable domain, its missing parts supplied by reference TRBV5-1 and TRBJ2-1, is KAGVTQTPRYLIKTRGQQVTLSCSPISGHRSVSWYQQTPGQGLQFLFEYFSETQRNKGNFPGRFSGRQFSNSRSEMNVSTLELGDSALYLCASSLELRGNYNEQFFGPGTRLTVL.

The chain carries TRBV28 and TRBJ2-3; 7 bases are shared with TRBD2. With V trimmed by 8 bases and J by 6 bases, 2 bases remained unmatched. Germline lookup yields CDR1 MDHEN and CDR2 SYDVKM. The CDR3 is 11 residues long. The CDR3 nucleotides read TGTGCCAGCGACGGGGGGGATACGCAGTATTTT. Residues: CASDGGDTQYF.